Below, one TCR beta chain is given with its context. Assay: immunoSEQ multiplex PCR; the TCRdb copy retains only in-frame clones and omits some. The data show 150,000 to 200,000 clones, with just over 85% seen just once and approximately 1.6% held by the top ten. These data are taken from a study of control samples from healthy donors and cancer patients. V shed 2 bases and J 7 bases; nucleotides not matched to a gene: 7. The CDR3 sequence is 14 residues long. CDR1 LGHNA and CDR2 YSLEER come from the germline V gene. The chain joins TRBV4-3 to TRBJ2-5; TRBD1 matches 7 bases. Sequenced material: blood. The TCR was taken from a man in his late teens or twenties in good health. CDR3 amino acids: CASSQLTGTRTQYF. For the CDR3, the DNA is TGCGCCAGCAGCCAACTGACAGGGACGCGGACCCAGTACTTC.